The rows below give T cell receptor beta chains drawn from one sample of a study of cytomegalovirus exposure and HLA in healthy donors. Using immunoSEQ multiplex PCR, the repertoire was profiled, and TCRdb retains in-frame clones only, with some absent. The data show under 200,000 clones, about four fifths seen once. Sequenced input: PBMCs. These receptors were obtained from a male donor in good health and CMV-seronegative. Both conserved end residues are part of each CDR3. D genes are given only for firm matches. Some rows have no size entry. The others give once, few or many, or a class for an expanded clone.

CDR3 protein,CDR3 DNA,J gene,V gene,D gene,clone size,CDR3 length
CASKTGGANTGELFF,TGTGCCAGCAAGACAGGGGGCGCAAACACCGGGGAGCTGTTTTTT,TRBJ2-2,TRBV9,TRBD1,.,15
CASSAIQGTFGYEQYF,TGTGCCAGCAGTGCGATCCAGGGGACATTCGGCTACGAGCAGTACTTC,TRBJ2-7,TRBV6-1,.,.,16
CASSRTGLNEKLFF,TGTGCCAGTAGTAGGACAGGTCTTAATGAAAAACTGTTTTTT,TRBJ1-4,TRBV19,TRBD1,once,14
CASSFGRTNTGELFF,TGTGCCAGCAGTTTCGGACGGACAAACACCGGGGAGCTGTTTTTT,TRBJ2-2,TRBV27,.,.,15
CASSQDLDRGKEQFF,TGTGCCAGCAGCCAAGATCTCGACAGGGGGAAAGAGCAGTTCTTC,TRBJ2-1,TRBV4-2,TRBD1,.,15
CASSSLEGSGTQYF,TGCGCCAGCAGCTCCCTCGAGGGAAGCGGGACCCAGTACTTC,TRBJ2-5,TRBV5-1,.,.,14
CASSSLISGNTIYF,TGTGCCAGCAGTTCACTGATCTCTGGAAACACCATATATTTT,TRBJ1-3,TRBV28,.,.,14
CASSWGTGDFSGANVLTF,TGTGCCAGCAGCTGGGGGACAGGGGATTTCTCTGGGGCCAACGTCCTGACTTTC,TRBJ2-6,TRBV5-6,TRBD1,.,18
CASSAGTGLYQPQHF,TGTGCCAGCAGTGCCGGGACAGGGCTTTATCAGCCCCAGCATTTT,TRBJ1-5,TRBV27,TRBD1,.,15
CASSQEVRWNYGYTF,TGCGCCAGCAGCCAAGAAGTCAGGTGGAACTATGGCTACACCTTC,TRBJ1-2,TRBV4-1,.,.,15
CASSLTLAARNNEQFF,TGCGCCAGCAGCTTAACACTAGCGGCAAGAAACAATGAGCAGTTCTTC,TRBJ2-1,TRBV5-1,TRBD2,.,16
CASSSGTGDTTEAFF,TGTGCCAGCAGCTCGGGGACAGGGGATACAACTGAAGCTTTCTTT,TRBJ1-1,TRBV7-9,TRBD1,.,15
CASSQGQRPEGYTF,TGTGCCAGCAGCCAAGGACAGCGCCCAGAGGGCTACACCTTC,TRBJ1-2,TRBV4-2,.,.,14
CASSQKAAEQFF,TGTGCCAGCAGCCAAAAGGCGGCCGAGCAGTTCTTC,TRBJ2-1,TRBV7-9,.,.,12
CASSVTSGGFSYEQYF,TGCGCCAGCAGTGTGACGAGCGGGGGTTTCTCCTACGAGCAGTACTTC,TRBJ2-7,TRBV10-2,TRBD2,.,16
CASSATSGSYEQYF,TGTGCCAGTAGTGCAACTAGCGGCTCCTACGAGCAGTACTTC,TRBJ2-7,TRBV19,TRBD2,.,14
CASSLAALPYNPFMDTQYF,TGCGCCAGCAGCCTAGCGGCCCTTCCGTATAATCCGTTTATGGACACGCAGTATTTT,TRBJ2-3,TRBV5-1,TRBD2,few,19